This TCR beta chain was profiled in a study of T-cell reconstitution after alpha-beta-depleted transplantation in children listed by TCRdb under 2016. In the study overall: The study quantitatively tracked T-cell immune reconstitution after TCRalphabeta/CD19-depleted allogeneic hematopoietic cell transplantation in children using TCR repertoire profiling. Paper-wide results and their limitations: The high TCRbeta diversity at day 60 in some patients was ascribed to recipient T cells and intrathymic progenitors that had survived conditioning. Over the following months the frequencies of hyperexpanded clones went down, and after one year T-cell counts and TCRbeta diversity were mostly credited to newly produced T cells. About two months after transplant, the apparently early recovery of alphabetaT-cell counts reportedly depended on just several hundred clones that had expanded rapidly and came from non-depleted graft cells.

What this sample's treatment or condition label stands for: allogeneic hematopoietic cell transplantation with graft depleted of TCRalphabeta T cells and CD19 B cells. TCRalphabeta/CD19-depleted allogeneic hematopoietic cell grafts were given to the transplant recipients, all of whom were children. This clonotype turned up a few times. It has no known antigen specificity. Nothing much larger sits one base from this clone, and base qualities are not available. A distance of 18 bases separates the germline ends of V and J, which lose 5 bases and 11 bases respectively. The CDR3 numbers 13 residues from cysteine through phenylalanine. Only CDR3 DNA is held: 39 bases, read in frame from base 1. The library relied on PCR. The listed sequencing device is Illumina HiSeq 2500. TCR library preparation used molecular barcoding, with unique molecular identifiers applied to normalize quantification of the TCRbeta repertoire. TCRdb reworked the public reads: Q25 trimming with fastp, MiXCR clone assembly, productive beta chains retained. Rows merge per CDR3 protein into single entries with the most common DNA and genes. This sample lists over 200,000 distinct CDR3 sequences; roughly 9.1% were detected once. 35% of the sample is held by the ten biggest clonotypes.

The sample in question was PBMCs, mostly from graft donor cells, obtained 360 days after TCRalphabeta/CD19-depleted stem cell transplant. The sequence came from a male patient between 2 and 10 years old who had a stem cell transplant for acute myeloid leukemia, so the T cells may come from the graft donor. This sequence uses TRBV12-3 or TRBV12-4 and TRBJ1-1; no D segment can be confidently identified. The base sequence is TGTGCCAGCAGTCCCCCAATGAACACTGTGGCTTTCTTT. Translated, this gives CASSPPMNTVAFF.